This entry features one T cell receptor beta chain sequence. The antigen this receptor binds is unknown. The sample holds no much larger clone one base away, and base qualities are not on file. The data stem from a study of Tregs in tolerant kidney transplant recipients (dated by TCRdb to between 2018 and 2021). For the study in its entirety: TCRbeta sequencing was used in the study to identify donor-specific regulatory T cells before combined kidney and bone marrow transplantation, and the identified cells were then tracked after transplant. Several methods of expanding Tregs specific for an allogeneic donor were compared by TCRbeta repertoire sequencing in a few healthy controls.

Unstimulated Tregs (CD4+CD25+CD127-), CD4+ non-Tregs (CD4+CD25-), CD4 and CD8 cells were FACS-sorted from thawed PBMCs. Blood from healthy controls was obtained either as purchased buffy coats or from healthy volunteers. Healthy control blood was separated into PBMCs by Ficoll density gradient and cryopreserved, and patient PBMCs were collected both before and after transplant. From the cysteine through the phenylalanine, the CDR3 covers 15 amino acids. Kept here is only the CDR3 DNA, which spans 45 bases and is read in frame from base 1. V is cut by 4 bases and J by 4 bases, and the space between the germline ends is 16 bases. The germline V gene specifies KGHSH as CDR1 and LQKENI as CDR2. For TCRbeta CDR3 sequencing, genomic DNA was extracted from sorted cells using the QIAGEN DNeasy Blood and Tissue Kit. High-throughput TCRbeta CDR3 sequencing, including PCR amplification with bias correction and internal controls, was performed commercially through immunoSEQ. Under the source paper's analysis protocol: A unique productive TCRbeta sequence was defined by the CDR3 nucleotide sequence when primers matched, and otherwise by the CDR3 amino acid sequence together with the Vbeta and Jbeta genes. To correct sorting error, sequences shared between sorted populations at a frequency ratio of 2:1 or less were removed; the rest were assigned to the higher population. A sequence counted as donor-reactive if, in CFSE-low cells, the sequence had a frequency of at least 0.01% and was expanded at least 5-fold compared with unstimulated cells. Repertoire divergence was quantified by Jensen-Shannon divergence using the top 100 TCRbeta sequences ranked by frequency. For samples with multiple sequencing runs, sorting error was corrected in each run separately before the runs were combined. In TCRdb, the immuneACCESS table is reduced to in-frame sequences with V and J assigned. These tables do not hold every clone; where another copy was compared, an unresolved V gene accounts for under half, and the others remain unexplained. That table gives V, J and clone size, and the DNA gave D and trimming. Across this sample there are 240,000 or so clones, with about 80% seen only once. 0.64% of the sample is taken by the ten largest.

Overall study outcomes, separate from this receptor: The most biologically relevant and donor-specific TCRbeta repertoire appeared to be identified by expanding Tregs with activated donor B cells. Because only a small number of patients were included, the study had limitations, and the results will need to be validated in larger populations as well as under other immunosuppression protocols. Biological reproducibility was not directly assessed, although technical replication error appeared to be minimal.

This chain is built from TRBV18 and TRBJ1-1; the D segment could be TRBD1, given 5 matching bases. The receptor's source is a human donor in good health. The sequencing sample was made of CD4+ T cells from blood. The CDR3 region reads CASSLPKGPGTEAFF. The base sequence is TGTGCCAGCTCACTGCCCAAGGGGCCAGGCACTGAAGCTTTCTTT.